This passage covers 30 T cell receptor beta chains from one sample sequenced in a study of shared clonotypes between healthy human individuals. Naive CD8 cells, CD45RO-negative and positively selected for CCR7, excluded terminally differentiated effector memory CD45RA+ cells. Produced via immunoSEQ multiplex PCR; TCRdb's table is partial and in-frame only. Among roughly 2.1 million clones listed, about 92% were seen once. Sequenced input: naive CD8+ T cells from PBMCs. These receptor sequences come from a young man in good health. Some clones in this sample may be carry-over from other donors' samples.

The chain joins TRBV27 to TRBJ2-1; 11 nucleotides match TRBD2. The V segment lost 5 bases and the J segment 12 bases; nucleotides outside the gene matches: 6. The length of the CDR3 is 13 residues. CDR1 MNHEY and CDR2 SMNVEV come from the germline V gene (reference sequence). CDR3 residues: CASSLQTSGMQFF. CDR3 nucleotides: TGTGCCAGCAGTCTCCAGACTAGCGGGATGCAGTTCTTC.

The chain carries TRBV27 and TRBJ2-1; D gene uncertain. The germline V and J ends were trimmed by 8 bases and 5 bases, with 16 bases remaining between them. The germline V gene encodes CDR1 MNHEY and CDR2 SMNVEV (reference sequence). There are 14 residues in the CDR3. The CDR3 loop is CASGAGRINNEQFF. Written as DNA, the CDR3 is TGTGCCAGCGGAGCAGGACGGATAAACAATGAGCAGTTCTTC.

The rearrangement uses TRBV11-2 and TRBJ1-3; D is perhaps TRBD1 (5 bases). Germline assignment: CDR1 SGHAT and CDR2 FQNNGV. The V end lost 5 bases, the J end lost 4 bases, and 18 bases lay between the germline ends. CDR3 length: 16 amino acids. CDR3 sequence (DNA): TGTGCCAGCAGCGAACTTGGACATTCCTCCGGAAACACCATATATTTT. It translates to CASSELGHSSGNTIYF.

The rearrangement uses TRBV7-9 and TRBJ1-1; D is possibly TRBD1 (6 bases). The CDR3 extends over 15 amino acids. CDR1 SEHNR and CDR2 FQNEAQ come from the germline V gene (reference sequence). Trimming removed 8 bases from V and 1 base from J, with 17 bases in between. CDR3 residues: CASQIGGAGNTEAFF. The CDR3 DNA sequence: TGTGCCAGCCAGATCGGGGGCGCGGGGAACACTGAAGCTTTCTTT.

The chain couples TRBV5-8 to TRBJ2-7, with a possible D match to TRBD2 (6 bases). V was cut by 6 bases and J by 6 bases, with 19 bases left in between. The length of the CDR3 is 14 residues. The germline CDR1 and CDR2 sequences are SGHTS and YDEGEE. In nucleotides, the CDR3 is TGTGCCAGCAAAGTCCAGGAGGGGCCAGGCGAGCAGTACTTC. It encodes CASKVQEGPGEQYF.

With regard to this clone: The sample contains more than one DNA sequence encoding this CDR3. V is TRBV4-1 and J is TRBJ2-1; no reliable D call. The CDR3 sequence is 11 residues long. CDR1 and CDR2 from the germline V gene are MGHRA and YSYEKL. Trimming took 1 base from V and 7 from J, leaving 2 bases between them. CDR3 protein: CASSQGNEQFF. The CDR3 coding sequence is TGCGCCAGCAGCCAAGGTAATGAGCAGTTCTTC.

As to this clone: Other DNA sequences from this sample encode an identical CDR3 as well. V usage is TRBV5-1 and J usage is TRBJ2-7; TRBD1 matches at 9 bases. With 3 bases clipped from V and 2 bases from J, the junction kept 6 bases outside the gene matches. The CDR3 consists of 15 residues. Germline V gene lookup returns CDR1 SGHRS and CDR2 YFSETQ. The CDR3: CASSSPGQGTYEQYF. The CDR3, as DNA: TGCGCCAGCAGCTCCCCGGGACAGGGAACCTACGAGCAGTACTTC. The full variable domain, in which reference TRBV5-1 and TRBJ2-7 provide the parts outside the CDR3, is KAGVTQTPRYLIKTRGQQVTLSCSPISGHRSVSWYQQTPGQGLQFLFEYFSETQRNKGNFPGRFSGRQFSNSRSEMNVSTLELGDSALYLCASSSPGQGTYEQYFGPGTRLTVT.

The chain combines TRBV7-3 with TRBJ2-7; possibly TRBD1 for D (5 bases). The CDR3 extends over 15 amino acids. Between the trimmed V and J ends, which lost 4 bases and 5 bases, there was a span of 18 bases. The germline gives CDR1 SGHTA, CDR2 FQGTGA. This CDR3 is CASSSAPGLPHEQYF. CDR3 bases: TGTGCCAGCAGCTCCGCCCCAGGGCTCCCCCACGAGCAGTACTTC. Looking up the rest from reference TRBV7-3 and TRBJ2-7 gives the full variable domain: GAGVSQTPSNKVTEKGKYVELRCDPISGHTALYWYRQSLGQGPEFLIYFQGTGAADDSGLPNDRFFAVRPEGSVSTLKIQRTERGDSAVYLCASSSAPGLPHEQYFGPGTRLTVT.

This clone has just one count. The J gene is TRBJ2-3, the V gene TRBV18, with 9 positions matching TRBD2. Germline values: CDR1 KGHSH, CDR2 LQKENI. Trimming removed 6 bases from V and 2 bases from J; junction bases left unmatched: 15. This CDR3 is built from 18 residues. The CDR3 coding sequence is TGTGCCAGCTCCCGCATCAGAGATAGCGGGAGAATCACAGATACGCAGTATTTT. This translates into CASSRIRDSGRITDTQYF.

The chain has TRBV10-3 and TRBJ2-7; 7 nucleotides line up with TRBD1. Germline V lookup: CDR1 ENHRY, CDR2 SYGVKD. V shed 9 bases and J 8 bases; nucleotides not matched to a gene: 16. This CDR3 is built from 14 residues. CDR3 DNA: TGTGCCATGGGAGAAGGGGGCCGTGATGGGAAGCAGTACTTC. This codes for CAMGEGGRDGKQYF.

J is TRBJ1-1 and V is TRBV29-1; D call uncertain. The CDR3 loop spans 11 amino acids. Germline values: CDR1 SQVTM, CDR2 ANQGSEA. With 6 bases removed from V and 2 bases from J, the gap between germline ends came to 7 bases. CDR3 bases: TGCAGCGTGTTGTTAAACACTGAAGCTTTCTTT. Its translation is CSVLLNTEAFF.

Concerning this clone itself: Other DNA sequences in this specimen translate into the identical CDR3. V is TRBV4-3 and J is TRBJ2-7; D tentatively reads TRBD1 or TRBD2 (5 bases each). V lost 1 base and J lost 1, with 11 bases in between. Germline V gives CDR1 LGHNA, CDR2 YSLEER. The CDR3 has 15 amino acids. CDR3 coding DNA: TGCGCCAGCAGCCAAGTATGGGGGTCTTCCTACGAGCAGTACTTC. This codes for CASSQVWGSSYEQYF.

V gene TRBV11-2 combines with J gene TRBJ2-6; D is unclear. Trimming removed 5 bases from V and 0 bases from J, with 8 bases in between. The CDR3 totals 15 residues. Germline V gives CDR1 SGHAT, CDR2 FQNNGV. The CDR3 loop reads CASSPVPSGANVLTF. CDR3 in DNA: TGTGCCAGCAGCCCCGTTCCCTCTGGGGCCAACGTCCTGACTTTC.

The J gene is TRBJ2-6, the V gene TRBV27; D gene unclear. The CDR3 extends over 16 amino acids. CDR1 is MNHEY, CDR2 SMNVEV, per germline (reference sequence). The V gene lost 0 bases and the J gene lost 0 bases, with 6 bases spanning the gap. This chain's CDR3 is CASSLSTNSGANVLTF. For the CDR3, the DNA is TGTGCCAGCAGTTTATCCACAAACTCTGGGGCCAACGTCCTGACTTTC.

This sequence joins TRBV27 and TRBJ2-7, with 8 bases lining up with TRBD1. The CDR3 is 15 residues long. The V segment lost 6 bases and the J segment 3 bases; nucleotides outside the gene matches: 10. Germline values: CDR1 MNHEY, CDR2 SMNVEV (reference sequence). The CDR3 here is CASSRYGTGFYEQYF. CDR3 in DNA: TGTGCCAGCAGCCGTTACGGGACAGGATTCTACGAGCAGTACTTC.

The chain links TRBV9 to TRBJ2-1; 7 bases are a match to TRBD2. J was trimmed by 2 bases and V by 0 bases; bases with no gene match: 2. The CDR3 is 15 residues long. Germline assignment: CDR1 SGDLS and CDR2 YYNGEE. The DNA of the CDR3 is TGTGCCAGCAGCGTAGGACTAGCTACCTACAATGAGCAGTTCTTC. This sequence encodes CASSVGLATYNEQFF.

This chain joins TRBV27 and TRBJ2-1, with 8 positions matching TRBD2. CDR1 MNHEY and CDR2 SMNVEV come from the germline V gene (reference sequence). This CDR3 has 15 amino acids. V lost 1 base, J lost 5 bases, and 4 bases stayed unmatched. CDR3 in amino acids: CASSLYSGGNNEQFF. The CDR3 region has the DNA TGTGCCAGCAGTTTATACAGCGGGGGAAACAATGAGCAGTTCTTC.

The gene calls are TRBV4-1 and TRBJ2-2, with no clear D. This CDR3 is 16 amino acids long. The V and J ends lost 4 bases and 4 bases respectively, with 16 bases between them. Germline V CDR1 and CDR2: MGHRA, YSYEKL. The CDR3 bases are TGCGCCAGCAGCCTCAGTGCGAGCGTAGTCACCGGGGAGCTGTTTTTT. This encodes CASSLSASVVTGELFF.

V and J are TRBV10-3 and TRBJ1-2, with 10 bases fitting TRBD1. V gave up 10 bases and J gave up 8 bases; unmatched junction bases: 10. The CDR3 sequence is 13 residues long. CDR1 is ENHRY and CDR2 is SYGVKD in the germline V gene. The CDR3 DNA is TGTGCCACCCCGGGACAGGGGCTTGGAGGCTACACCTTC. It translates to CATPGQGLGGYTF.

This chain uses TRBV9 with TRBJ1-2; D is possibly TRBD1 (6 bases). There are 13 residues in the CDR3. Looked up from germline, CDR1 is SGDLS and CDR2 is YYNGEE. Trimming removed 7 bases from V and 5 bases from J, with 15 bases in between. CDR3 protein: CASGIGGRYGYTF. The CDR3 coding sequence is TGTGCCAGCGGGATAGGGGGGAGGTATGGCTACACCTTC.

The CDR3 loop reads CASSPGQGRGTGELFF. The DNA of the CDR3 is TGTGCCAGCAGCCCAGGACAGGGTCGGGGCACCGGGGAGCTGTTTTTT. This rearrangement joins TRBV7-6 to TRBJ2-2, with 8 bases fitting TRBD1. V trimming: 5 bases; J trimming: 4 bases; junction bases outside the gene matches: 9. Per the germline V gene, CDR1 is SGHVS and CDR2 is FNYEAQ. This CDR3 comprises 16 residues.

The genes are TRBV14 and TRBJ1-2; D remains ambiguous. Deletions cut 4 bases from V and 8 bases from J, with 14 bases between. The CDR3 length is 13 residues. Germline values: CDR1 SGHDN, CDR2 FVKESK. Written as DNA, the CDR3 is TGTGCCAGCAGCCCAATCCGGGATCCGGGCTACACCTTC. It is translated as CASSPIRDPGYTF.

The chain combines TRBV9 with TRBJ2-3, with TRBD1 matching 8 bases. Per the germline V gene, CDR1 is SGDLS and CDR2 is YYNGEE. The junction had 12 bases not matched to a gene; V was cut back by 2 bases and J by 1 base. The CDR3 loop spans 18 amino acids. The CDR3 region is CASSVPLSGQDRTDTQYF. The CDR3 nucleotides are TGTGCCAGCAGCGTCCCCCTTTCGGGACAGGACCGCACAGATACGCAGTATTTT.

This chain connects TRBV27 to TRBJ1-2, with D unresolved. The CDR3 covers 15 residues. Per germline, CDR1 MNHEY and CDR2 SMNVEV (reference sequence). V was clipped by 6 bases and J by 4 bases, with 18 bases between them. The CDR3 coding sequence is TGTGCCAGCAGCTACGGGAGCGCGATCCCCTATGGCTACACCTTC. This gives the protein CASSYGSAIPYGYTF.

The rearrangement joins TRBV9 to TRBJ2-7; D gene unclear. The length of the CDR3 is 15 residues. Germline-derived CDR1 and CDR2 are SGDLS and YYNGEE. V gave up 0 bases and J gave up 7 bases, with 17 bases separating them. CDR3 nucleotide sequence: TGTGCCAGCAGCGTAGGGGGATGGTCCGTCGGTGAGCAGTACTTC. Encoded protein: CASSVGGWSVGEQYF.

The chain uses TRBV28 and TRBJ2-7; 7 bases line up with TRBD1. Trimming cost V 1 base and J 0 bases; bases outside gene matches: 12. Looked up from germline, CDR1 is MDHEN and CDR2 is SYDVKM. The CDR3 sequence is 18 residues long. The CDR3 is CASSLFETGPGGSYEQYF. CDR3 nucleotide sequence: TGTGCCAGCAGTTTATTTGAAACTGGGCCAGGGGGCTCCTACGAGCAGTACTTC.

The gene calls are TRBV5-4 and TRBJ2-4; D is unresolved. Germline V gene lookup returns CDR1 SGHNT and CDR2 YYREEE (reference sequence). This CDR3 has 14 amino acids. The ends were cut back, 0 bases at V and 6 bases at J, with 10 bases in the middle. CDR3 nucleotide sequence: TGTGCCAGCAGCTTGGCGCCGTTAGGAAACATTCAGTACTTC. Protein product: CASSLAPLGNIQYF.

The V call is TRBV4-1, the J call TRBJ2-3; perhaps TRBD1 as D (5 bases). Germline CDR1 is MGHRA and CDR2 is YSYEKL. V was trimmed by 0 bases and J by 5 bases, leaving 9 bases between them. The CDR3 sequence is 14 residues long. The CDR3 DNA is TGCGCCAGCAGCCAAGATGGTAGGGGAGATACGCAGTATTTT. It translates to CASSQDGRGDTQYF.

The chain combines TRBV10-1 with TRBJ2-1; D not certain. Germline-derived CDR1 and CDR2 are WNHNN and SYGVQD (reference sequence). The CDR3 runs to 13 residues. Trimming stripped 3 bases from V and 6 bases from J, with 9 bases between. CDR3 in DNA: TGCGCCAGCAGTGACGGGCTGTTCAATGAGCAGTTCTTC. Its translation: CASSDGLFNEQFF.

This rearrangement joins TRBV6-1 to TRBJ2-7; D unclear. The germline V and J ends were trimmed by 3 bases and 4 bases, with 19 bases remaining between them. Germline V gives CDR1 MNHNS, CDR2 SASEGT. The CDR3 totals 16 residues. The CDR3 sequence is CASSDFLPTSPYEQYF. The CDR3 DNA reads TGTGCCAGCAGTGATTTCCTTCCGACTTCTCCGTACGAGCAGTACTTC.